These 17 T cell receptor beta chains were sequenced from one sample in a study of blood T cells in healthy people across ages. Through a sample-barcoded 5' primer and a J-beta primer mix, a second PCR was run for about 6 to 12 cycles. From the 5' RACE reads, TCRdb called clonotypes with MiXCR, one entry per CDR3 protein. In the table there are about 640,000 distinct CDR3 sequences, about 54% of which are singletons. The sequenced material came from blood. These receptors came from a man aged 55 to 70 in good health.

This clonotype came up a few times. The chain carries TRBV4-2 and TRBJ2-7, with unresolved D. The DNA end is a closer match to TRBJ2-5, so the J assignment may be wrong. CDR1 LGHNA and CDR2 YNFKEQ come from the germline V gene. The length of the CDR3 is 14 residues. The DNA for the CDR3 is TGTGCCAGCAGCCAAGTCGGCAGTCTGGAGACCCAGTACTTC. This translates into CASSQVGSLETQYF.

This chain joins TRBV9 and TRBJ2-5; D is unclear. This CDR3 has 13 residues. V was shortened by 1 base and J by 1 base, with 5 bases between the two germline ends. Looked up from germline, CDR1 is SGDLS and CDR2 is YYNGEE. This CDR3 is CASSVSPQETQYF. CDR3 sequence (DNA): TGTGCCAGCAGCGTATCACCCCAAGAGACCCAGTACTTC.

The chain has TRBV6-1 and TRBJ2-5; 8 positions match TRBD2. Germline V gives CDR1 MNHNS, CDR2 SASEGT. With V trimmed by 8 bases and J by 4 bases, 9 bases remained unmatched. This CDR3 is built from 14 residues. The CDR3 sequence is CASLGGAKGETQYF. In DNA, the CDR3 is TGTGCCAGCCTCGGGGGGGCGAAAGGAGAGACCCAGTACTTC.

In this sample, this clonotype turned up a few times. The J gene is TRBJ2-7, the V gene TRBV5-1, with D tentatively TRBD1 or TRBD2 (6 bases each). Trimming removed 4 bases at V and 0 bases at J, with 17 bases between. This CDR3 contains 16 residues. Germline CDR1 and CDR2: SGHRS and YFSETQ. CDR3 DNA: TGCGCCAGCAGCCTTGACGGGGGCCAAGGCTCCTACGAGCAGTACTTC. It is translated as CASSLDGGQGSYEQYF.

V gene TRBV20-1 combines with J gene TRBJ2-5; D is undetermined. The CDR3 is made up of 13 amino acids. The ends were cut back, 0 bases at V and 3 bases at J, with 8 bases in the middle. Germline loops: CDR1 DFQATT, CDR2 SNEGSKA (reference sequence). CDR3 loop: CSARDSGEETQYF. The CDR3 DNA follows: TGCAGTGCTAGAGATTCGGGCGAAGAGACCCAGTACTTC.

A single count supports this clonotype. CDR3 sequence reads: CASSSGRMYQETQYF. The CDR3 DNA reads TGTGCCAGCAGTTCCGGACGGATGTACCAAGAGACCCAGTACTTC. The rearrangement joins TRBV27 to TRBJ2-5, with D uncertain. CDR1 and CDR2 from the germline V gene are MNHEY and SMNVEV (reference sequence). V was shortened by 4 bases and J by 0 bases, with 12 bases between the two germline ends. This CDR3 comprises 15 residues.

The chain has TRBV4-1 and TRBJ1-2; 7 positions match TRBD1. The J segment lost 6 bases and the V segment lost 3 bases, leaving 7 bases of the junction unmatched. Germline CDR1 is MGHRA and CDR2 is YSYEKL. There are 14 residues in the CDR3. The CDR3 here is CASSHPSRGDGYTF. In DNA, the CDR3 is TGCGCCAGCAGCCACCCAAGCAGGGGGGATGGCTACACCTTC.

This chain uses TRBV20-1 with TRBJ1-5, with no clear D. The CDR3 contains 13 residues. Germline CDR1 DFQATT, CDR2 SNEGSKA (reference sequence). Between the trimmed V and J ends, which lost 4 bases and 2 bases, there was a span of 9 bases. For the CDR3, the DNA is TGCAGTGCTATCAGCACCGGCAATCAGCCCCAGCATTTT. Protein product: CSAISTGNQPQHF.

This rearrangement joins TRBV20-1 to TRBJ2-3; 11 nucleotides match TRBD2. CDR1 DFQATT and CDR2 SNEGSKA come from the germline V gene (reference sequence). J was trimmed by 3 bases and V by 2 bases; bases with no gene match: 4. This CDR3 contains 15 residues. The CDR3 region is CSARNSGGATDTQYF. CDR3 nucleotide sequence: TGCAGTGCTAGAAATAGCGGGGGGGCAACAGATACGCAGTATTTT.

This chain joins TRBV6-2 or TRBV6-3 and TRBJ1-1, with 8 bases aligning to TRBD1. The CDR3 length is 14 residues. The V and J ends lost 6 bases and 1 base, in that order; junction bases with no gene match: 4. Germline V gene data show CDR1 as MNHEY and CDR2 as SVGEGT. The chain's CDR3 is CASRDGTGNTEAFF. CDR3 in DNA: TGTGCCAGCAGGGACGGGACAGGGAACACTGAAGCTTTCTTT.

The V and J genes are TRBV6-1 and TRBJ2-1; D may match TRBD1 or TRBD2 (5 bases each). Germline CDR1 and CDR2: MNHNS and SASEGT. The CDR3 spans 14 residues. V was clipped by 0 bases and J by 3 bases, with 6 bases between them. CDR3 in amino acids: CASSEAGDYNEQFF. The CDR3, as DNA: TGTGCCAGCAGTGAAGCGGGGGACTACAATGAGCAGTTCTTC.

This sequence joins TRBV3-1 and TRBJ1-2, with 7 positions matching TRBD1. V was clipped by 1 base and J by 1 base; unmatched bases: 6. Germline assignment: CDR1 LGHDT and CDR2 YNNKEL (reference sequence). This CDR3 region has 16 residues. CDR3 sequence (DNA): TGTGCCAGCAGCCAAGTCGCTACAGGGGATAACTATGGCTACACCTTC. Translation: CASSQVATGDNYGYTF.

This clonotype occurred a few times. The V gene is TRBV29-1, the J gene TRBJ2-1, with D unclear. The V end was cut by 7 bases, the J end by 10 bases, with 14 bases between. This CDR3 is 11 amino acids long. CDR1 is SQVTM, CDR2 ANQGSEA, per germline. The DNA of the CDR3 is TGCAGCGGCCGCCGGGCTGTAGAGCAGTTCTTC. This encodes CSGRRAVEQFF.

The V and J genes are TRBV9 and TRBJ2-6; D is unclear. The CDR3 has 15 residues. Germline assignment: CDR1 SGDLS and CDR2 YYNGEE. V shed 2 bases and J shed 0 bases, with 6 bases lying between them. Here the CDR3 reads CASSVWTSGANVLTF. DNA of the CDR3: TGTGCCAGCAGCGTTTGGACCTCTGGGGCCAACGTCCTGACTTTC.

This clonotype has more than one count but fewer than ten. This chain's CDR3 is CASSFGRVADTQYF. In DNA form, the CDR3 reads TGTGCCAGCAGCTTTGGCAGGGTAGCAGATACGCAGTATTTT. This chain joins TRBV11-2 and TRBJ2-3, with D possibly matching TRBD1 (5 bases). Looked up from germline, CDR1 is SGHAT and CDR2 is FQNNGV. The CDR3 totals 14 residues. V lost 3 bases, J lost 4 bases, and 11 bases lay in between.

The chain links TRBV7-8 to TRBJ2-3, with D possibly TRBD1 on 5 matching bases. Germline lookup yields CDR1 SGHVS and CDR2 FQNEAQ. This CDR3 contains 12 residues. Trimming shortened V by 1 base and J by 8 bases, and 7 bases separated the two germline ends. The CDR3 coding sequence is TGTGCCAGCAGCTTAGGGGGCGGTACGCAGTATTTT. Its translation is CASSLGGGTQYF. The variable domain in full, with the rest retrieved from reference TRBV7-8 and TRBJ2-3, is GAGVSQSPRYKVAKRGQDVALRCDPISGHVSLFWYQQALGQGPEFLTYFQNEAQLDKSGLPSDRFFAERPEGSVSTLKIQRTQQEDSAVYLCASSLGGGTQYFGPGTRLTVL.

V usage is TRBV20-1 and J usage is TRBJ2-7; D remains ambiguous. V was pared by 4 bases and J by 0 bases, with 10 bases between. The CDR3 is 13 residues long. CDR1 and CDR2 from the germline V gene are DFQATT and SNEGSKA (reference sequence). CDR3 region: CSATEPSSYEQYF. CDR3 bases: TGCAGTGCTACTGAGCCGAGCTCCTACGAGCAGTACTTC.